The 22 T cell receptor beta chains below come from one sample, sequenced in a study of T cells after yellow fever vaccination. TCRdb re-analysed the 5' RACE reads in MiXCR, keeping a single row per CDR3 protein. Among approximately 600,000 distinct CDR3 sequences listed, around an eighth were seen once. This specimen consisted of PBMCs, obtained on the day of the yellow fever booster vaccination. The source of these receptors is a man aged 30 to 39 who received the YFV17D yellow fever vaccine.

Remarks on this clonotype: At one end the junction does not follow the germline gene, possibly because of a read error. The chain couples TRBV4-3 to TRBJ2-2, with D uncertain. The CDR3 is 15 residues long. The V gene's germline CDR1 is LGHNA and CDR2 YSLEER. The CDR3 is CASTQGPLNTGELFF. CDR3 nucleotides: TGCGCCAGCACCCAAGGGCCTCTTAACACCGGGGAGCTGTTTTTT.

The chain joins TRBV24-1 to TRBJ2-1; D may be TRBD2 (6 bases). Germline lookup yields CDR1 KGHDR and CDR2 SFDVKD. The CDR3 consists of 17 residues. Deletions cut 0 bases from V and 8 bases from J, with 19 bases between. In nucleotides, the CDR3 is TGTGCCACCAGTGATTTGGGGACCGGGACTTCCGACGATGAGCAGTTCTTC. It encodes CATSDLGTGTSDDEQFF.

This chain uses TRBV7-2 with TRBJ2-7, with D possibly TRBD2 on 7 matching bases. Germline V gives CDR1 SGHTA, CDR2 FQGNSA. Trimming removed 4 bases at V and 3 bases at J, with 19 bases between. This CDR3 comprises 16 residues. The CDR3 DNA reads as TGTGCCAGCAGCTCTCGGGGGGCAGGGGACCTCTACGAGCAGTACTTC. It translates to CASSSRGAGDLYEQYF.

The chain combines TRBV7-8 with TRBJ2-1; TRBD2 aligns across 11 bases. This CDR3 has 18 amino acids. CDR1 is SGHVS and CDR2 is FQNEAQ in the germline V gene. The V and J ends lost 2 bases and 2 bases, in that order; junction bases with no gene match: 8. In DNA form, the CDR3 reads TGTGCCAGCAGCTTACTCCCTAGCGGGAGGCGCACCTACAATGAGCAGTTCTTC. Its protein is CASSLLPSGRRTYNEQFF.

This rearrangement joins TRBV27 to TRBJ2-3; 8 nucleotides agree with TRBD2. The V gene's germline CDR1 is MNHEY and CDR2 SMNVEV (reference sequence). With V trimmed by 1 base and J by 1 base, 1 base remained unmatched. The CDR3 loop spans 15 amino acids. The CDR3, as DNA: TGTGCCAGCAGTTTATACGGGAGGGGCACAGATACGCAGTATTTT. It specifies CASSLYGRGTDTQYF.

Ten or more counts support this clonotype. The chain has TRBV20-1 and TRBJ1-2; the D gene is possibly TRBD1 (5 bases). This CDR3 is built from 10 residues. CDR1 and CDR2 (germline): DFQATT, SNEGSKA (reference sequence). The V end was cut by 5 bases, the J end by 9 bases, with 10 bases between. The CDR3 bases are TGCAGTGCTGGGGGGAACAGCTACACCTTC. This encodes CSAGGNSYTF.

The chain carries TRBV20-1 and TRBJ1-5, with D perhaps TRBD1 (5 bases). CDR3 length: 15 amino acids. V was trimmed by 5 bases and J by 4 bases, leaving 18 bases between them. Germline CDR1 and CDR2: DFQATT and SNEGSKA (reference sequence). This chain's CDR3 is CSARATQGVNQPQHF. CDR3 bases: TGCAGTGCTCGCGCTACCCAGGGTGTTAATCAGCCCCAGCATTTT.

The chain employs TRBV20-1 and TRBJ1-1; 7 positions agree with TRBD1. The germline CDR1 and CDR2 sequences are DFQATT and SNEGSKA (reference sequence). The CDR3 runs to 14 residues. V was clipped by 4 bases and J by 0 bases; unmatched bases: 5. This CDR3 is CSAKLQGMNTEAFF. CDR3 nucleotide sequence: TGCAGTGCTAAACTACAGGGGATGAACACTGAAGCTTTCTTT.

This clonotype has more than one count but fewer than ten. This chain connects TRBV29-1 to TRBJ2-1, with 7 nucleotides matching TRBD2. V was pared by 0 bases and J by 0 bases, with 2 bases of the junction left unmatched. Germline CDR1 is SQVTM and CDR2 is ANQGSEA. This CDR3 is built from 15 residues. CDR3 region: CSVEEGLSSYNEQFF. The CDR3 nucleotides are TGCAGCGTTGAAGAGGGACTAAGCTCCTACAATGAGCAGTTCTTC.

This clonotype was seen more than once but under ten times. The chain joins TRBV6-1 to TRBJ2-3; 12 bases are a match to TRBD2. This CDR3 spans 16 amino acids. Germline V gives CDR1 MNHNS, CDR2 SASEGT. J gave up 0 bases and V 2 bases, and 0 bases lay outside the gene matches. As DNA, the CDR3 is TGTGCCAGCAGTGAACTAGCGGGAGGGAGCACAGATACGCAGTATTTT. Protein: CASSELAGGSTDTQYF.

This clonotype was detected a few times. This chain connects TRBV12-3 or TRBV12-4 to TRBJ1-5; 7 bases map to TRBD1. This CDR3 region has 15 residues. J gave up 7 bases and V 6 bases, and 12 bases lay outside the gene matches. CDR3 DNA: TGTGCCAGCAGCCGTACAGGGGCGCCCAGACAGCCCCAGCATTTT. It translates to CASSRTGAPRQPQHF.

The CDR3 region is CASLQTGETEAFF. Here the CDR3 DNA reads TGTGCCAGCTTACAGACAGGAGAGACTGAAGCTTTCTTT. The chain uses TRBV18 and TRBJ1-1; D is perhaps TRBD1 (6 bases). The CDR3 sequence is 13 residues long. V lost 7 bases and J lost 5, with 14 bases in between. The V gene's germline CDR1 is KGHSH and CDR2 LQKENI.

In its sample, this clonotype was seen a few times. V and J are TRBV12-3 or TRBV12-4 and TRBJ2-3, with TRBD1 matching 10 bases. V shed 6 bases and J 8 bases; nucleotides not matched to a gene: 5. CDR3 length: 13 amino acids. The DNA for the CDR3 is TGTGCCAGCAGCGGACAGGGGGTAGTTACGCAGTATTTT. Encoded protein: CASSGQGVVTQYF.

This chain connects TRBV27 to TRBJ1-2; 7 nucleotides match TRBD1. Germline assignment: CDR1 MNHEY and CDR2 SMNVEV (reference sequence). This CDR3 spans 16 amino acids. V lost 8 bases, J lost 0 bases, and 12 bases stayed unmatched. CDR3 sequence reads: CASGSRGTASNYGYTF. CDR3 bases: TGTGCCAGCGGGTCGCGCGGGACAGCCTCTAACTATGGCTACACCTTC.

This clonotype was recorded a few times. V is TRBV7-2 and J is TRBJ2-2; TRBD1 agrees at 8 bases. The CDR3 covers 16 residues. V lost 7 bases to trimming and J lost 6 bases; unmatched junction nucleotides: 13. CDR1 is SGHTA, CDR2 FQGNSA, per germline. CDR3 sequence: CASILEGQGAAGELFF. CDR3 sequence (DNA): TGTGCCAGCATCCTAGAGGGGCAGGGGGCCGCCGGGGAGCTGTTTTTT.

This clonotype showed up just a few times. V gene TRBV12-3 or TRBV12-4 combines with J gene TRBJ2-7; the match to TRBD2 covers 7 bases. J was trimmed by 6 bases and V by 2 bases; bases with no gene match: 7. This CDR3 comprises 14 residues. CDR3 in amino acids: CASSLRSSGAEQYF. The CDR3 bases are TGTGCCAGCAGTTTAAGGTCTAGCGGCGCCGAGCAGTACTTC.

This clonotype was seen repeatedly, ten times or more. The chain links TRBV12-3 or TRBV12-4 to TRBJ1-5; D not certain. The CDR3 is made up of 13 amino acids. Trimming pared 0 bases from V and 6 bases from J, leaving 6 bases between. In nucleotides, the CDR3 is TGTGCCAGCAGTTTAGCGCTAGGTCAGCCCCAGCATTTT. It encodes CASSLALGQPQHF.

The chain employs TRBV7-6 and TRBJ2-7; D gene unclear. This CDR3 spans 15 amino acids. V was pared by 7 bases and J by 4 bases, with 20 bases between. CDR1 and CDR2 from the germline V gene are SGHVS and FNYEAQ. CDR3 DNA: TGTGCCAGCACACAAAACCCAGGACCGCTATACGAGCAGTACTTC. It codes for CASTQNPGPLYEQYF.

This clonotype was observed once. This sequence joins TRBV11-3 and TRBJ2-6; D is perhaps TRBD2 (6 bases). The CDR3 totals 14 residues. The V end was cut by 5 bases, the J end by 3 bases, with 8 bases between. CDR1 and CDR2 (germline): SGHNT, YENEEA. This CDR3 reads CASSNSGGANVLTF. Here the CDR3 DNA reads TGTGCCAGCAGCAATAGCGGTGGGGCCAACGTCCTGACTTTC.

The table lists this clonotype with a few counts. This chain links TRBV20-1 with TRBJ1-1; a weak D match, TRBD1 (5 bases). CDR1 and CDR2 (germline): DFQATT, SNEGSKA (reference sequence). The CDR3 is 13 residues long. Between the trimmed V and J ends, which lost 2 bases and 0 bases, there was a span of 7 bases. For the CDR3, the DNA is TGCAGTGCTAGATGGGGGGTGAACACTGAAGCTTTCTTT. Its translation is CSARWGVNTEAFF.

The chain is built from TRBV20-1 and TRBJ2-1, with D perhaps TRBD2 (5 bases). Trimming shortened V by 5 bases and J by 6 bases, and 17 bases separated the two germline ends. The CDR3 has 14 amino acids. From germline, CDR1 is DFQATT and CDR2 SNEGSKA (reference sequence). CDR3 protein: CSAPGRVLSNEQFF. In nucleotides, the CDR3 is TGCAGTGCTCCTGGGAGAGTCCTTTCCAATGAGCAGTTCTTC.

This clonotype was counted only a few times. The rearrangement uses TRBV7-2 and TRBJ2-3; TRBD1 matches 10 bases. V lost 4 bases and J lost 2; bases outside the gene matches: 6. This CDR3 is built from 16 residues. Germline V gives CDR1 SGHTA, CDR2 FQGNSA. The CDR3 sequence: CASSSRQGADTDTQYF. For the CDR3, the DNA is TGTGCCAGCAGCTCCAGACAGGGGGCAGACACAGATACGCAGTATTTT. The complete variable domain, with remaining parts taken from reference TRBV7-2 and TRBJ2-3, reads GAGVSQSPSNKVTEKGKDVELRCDPISGHTALYWYRQSLGQGLEFLIYFQGNSAPDKSGLPSDRFSAERTGGSVSTLTIQRTQQEDSAVYLCASSSRQGADTDTQYFGPGTRLTVL.